This note documents a single T cell receptor (beta chain) sequence. What it binds is not known. It was with a sample-barcoded 5' primer and a J-beta primer mix that a second PCR of about 6 to 12 cycles was run. TCRdb fed the 5' RACE reads into MiXCR, producing one record per CDR3 protein. Counted here are some 640,000 distinct CDR3 sequences, roughly 49% occurring once; the ten biggest clones make up under 35%. The CDR3 runs to 14 residues. Germline V lookup: CDR1 SGHRS, CDR2 YFSETQ. V was pared by 1 base and J by 5 bases, with 12 bases between. This record comes from a study of blood T cells in healthy people across ages. Study findings and constraints: TCR beta diversity tracked closely with naive T cell percentage.

V usage is TRBV5-1 and J usage is TRBJ2-5, with D tentatively TRBD2 (6 bases). The receptor's source is a woman aged 55 to 70 in good health. Source material: blood. The chain's CDR3 is CASSLNSGRETQYF. CDR3 nucleotide sequence: TGCGCCAGCAGCTTGAACAGCGGGCGGGAGACCCAGTACTTC.